A single sample is the source of the 3 T cell receptor beta chains below, sequenced in a study of type 1 regulatory T cells. Their target antigens are unknown. TCRdb reprocessed the reads via MiXCR and lists one record per CDR3 protein. Of about 42,000 distinct CDR3 sequences listed, about 12% are singletons. Sequenced sample: cultured non-Tr1 T cells, either the whole culture or a sorted T cell fraction (not recorded which). The receptor set was obtained from a human donor in good health.

This clonotype showed up just a few times. This rearrangement joins TRBV28 to TRBJ2-7; 7 positions agree with TRBD2. Losses at the gene ends were 5 bases for V and 3 bases for J; bases not matched to a gene: 10. CDR1 and CDR2 (germline): MDHEN, SYDVKM. This CDR3 spans 15 amino acids. DNA for the CDR3: TGTGCCAGCAGTAGGGGACTACGGAATATCTACGAGCAGTACTTC. This gives the protein CASSRGLRNIYEQYF.

A few counts support this clonotype. An end of the junction does not agree with germline; a read error may underlie this. This chain connects TRBV6-5 to TRBJ1-6; TRBD1 might be the D (5 bases). CDR1 MNHEY and CDR2 SVGAGI come from the germline V gene. The CDR3 is made up of 12 amino acids. CDR3 loop: CASSYDSSSLHF. The CDR3 DNA reads as TGTGCCAGCAGTTACGACAGTTCATCCCTCCACTTT.

This clonotype ranks as medium-sized. V and J are TRBV6-6 and TRBJ2-1; 13 bases fit TRBD2. With 0 bases clipped from V and 7 bases from J, the junction kept 6 bases outside the gene matches. Looked up from germline, CDR1 is MNHNY and CDR2 is SVGAGI (reference sequence). CDR3 size: 17 residues. For the CDR3, the DNA is TGTGCCAGCAGTTACTCCGGACTAGCGGGAGTGTATAATGAGCAGTTCTTC. It encodes CASSYSGLAGVYNEQFF.